This entry describes one T cell receptor beta chain. This record comes from a study of blood T cell repertoires in COVID-19. TCRdb keeps only in-frame clones here, not all; method: immunoSEQ multiplex PCR. This sample has 150,000 to 200,000 clones, with about 80% found just once. V gave up 3 bases and J gave up 10 bases; unmatched junction bases: 9. Germline V gene data show CDR1 as LGHNA and CDR2 as YSLEER. The CDR3 loop spans 16 amino acids. The sequencing sample was made of peripheral blood. The TCR originated in a woman of 80 years or more with acute or convalescent COVID-19. J is TRBJ1-4 and V is TRBV4-3; 12 bases are a match to TRBD1. The CDR3 loop reads CASSQAPGQGAGKLFF. The DNA for the CDR3 is TGCGCCAGCAGCCAGGCCCCGGGACAGGGGGCAGGAAAACTGTTTTTT.